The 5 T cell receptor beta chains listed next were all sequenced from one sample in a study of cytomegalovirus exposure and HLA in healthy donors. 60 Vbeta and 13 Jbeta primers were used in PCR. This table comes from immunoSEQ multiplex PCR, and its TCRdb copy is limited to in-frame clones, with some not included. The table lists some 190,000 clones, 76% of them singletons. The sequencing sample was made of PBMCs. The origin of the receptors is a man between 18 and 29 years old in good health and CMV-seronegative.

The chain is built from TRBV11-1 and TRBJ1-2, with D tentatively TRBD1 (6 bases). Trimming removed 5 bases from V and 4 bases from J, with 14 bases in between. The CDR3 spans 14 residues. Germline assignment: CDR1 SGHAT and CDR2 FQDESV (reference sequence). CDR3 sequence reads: CASSLRGGAYGYTF. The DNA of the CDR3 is TGTGCCAGCAGCCTCCGCGGGGGGGCCTATGGCTACACCTTC.

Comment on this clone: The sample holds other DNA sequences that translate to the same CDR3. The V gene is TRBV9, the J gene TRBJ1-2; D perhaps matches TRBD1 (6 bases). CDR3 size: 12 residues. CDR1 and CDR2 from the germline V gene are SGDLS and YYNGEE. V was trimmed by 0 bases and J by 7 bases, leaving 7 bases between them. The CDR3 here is CASSVVRGGYTF. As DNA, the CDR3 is TGTGCCAGCAGCGTAGTCAGGGGTGGCTACACCTTC.

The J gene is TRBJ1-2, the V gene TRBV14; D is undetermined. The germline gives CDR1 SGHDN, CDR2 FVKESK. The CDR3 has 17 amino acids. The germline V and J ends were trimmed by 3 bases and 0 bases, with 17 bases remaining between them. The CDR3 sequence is CASSQNVRAITNYGYTF. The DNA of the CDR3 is TGTGCCAGCAGCCAGAATGTGAGGGCCATTACTAACTATGGCTACACCTTC.

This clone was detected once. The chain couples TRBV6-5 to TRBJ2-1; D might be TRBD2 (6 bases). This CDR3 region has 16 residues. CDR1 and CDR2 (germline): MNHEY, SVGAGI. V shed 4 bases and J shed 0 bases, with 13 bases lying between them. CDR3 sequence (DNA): TGTGCCAGCAGTTCCGCGGGCGGGACCTCCTACAATGAGCAGTTCTTC. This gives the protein CASSSAGGTSYNEQFF.

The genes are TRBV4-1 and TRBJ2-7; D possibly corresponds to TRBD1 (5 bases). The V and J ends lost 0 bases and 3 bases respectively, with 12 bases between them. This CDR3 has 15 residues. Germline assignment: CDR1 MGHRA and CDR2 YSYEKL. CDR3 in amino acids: CASSQDSNRYYEQYF. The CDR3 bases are TGCGCCAGCAGCCAAGATTCAAACAGGTACTACGAGCAGTACTTC.